This T cell receptor beta chain was found in a study of CD8 T cells in cerebrospinal fluid in Alzheimer's disease (dated by TCRdb to about 2020). Notes on the research overall: The study used two single-cell methods, plate-based nested PCR sequencing and droplet-based sequencing, to evaluate clonal expansion of CSF T cells. This study tested whether clonally expanded T cells could be found in cerebrospinal fluid from healthy elderly individuals and from patients with neurodegenerative disease. In the droplet-based CSF analysis comparing patients with controls, 9 healthy controls (approximately 11,000 cells) and 9 patients with MCI or Alzheimer's disease (over 10,000 cells) were included. CSF gene-expression analysis, which included Parkinson's disease patients, covered about two dozen samples in total. What the study reported, not specific to this receptor: In patients with MCI or Alzheimer's disease, the biggest CSF clone accounted for a larger percentage of TCRs than in controls. When the data were pooled, 4 of 6 Alzheimer's patients but only 1 of 10 healthy subjects had a highly expanded clone, defined as one making up at least 3% of TCRs. It was cautioned by the authors that a causal link between EBV and Alzheimer's disease is not established by the detection of EBV-specific TCRs in CSF. Only samples with detectable clones (approximately 11 healthy, 5 MCI, 5 AD, 6 PD) were included in the overall clonality comparison. The EBV-specific clones were neither the most highly expanded clones nor enriched among patients.

No count is recorded, but by frequency this clonotype is medium-sized (0.01 to 0.1%). No cognate antigen has been identified for it. Reading from cysteine to phenylalanine, the CDR3 counts 16 amino acids. No DNA appears here. CDR1 and CDR2 (DFQATT, SNEGSKA) derive from the germline V gene (reference sequence). All participants were free of acute infectious disease and in good physical condition. Neurodegeneration in patients was confirmed with biomarkers including neurofilament, amyloid-beta and tau. Live CSF cells for droplet-based sequencing were sorted with a live/dead marker. CSF was obtained by lumbar puncture, and immune cells were pelleted by centrifugation at 300g. CSF samples were checked for red blood cells, and any sample contaminated with blood was excluded. CSF cells were cryopreserved by placing the cells in freezing medium, freezing the cells overnight at -80 degrees C, and then storing the cells in liquid nitrogen. Before analysis, CSF samples were stored for less than six months.

Libraries came from 10x single-cell sequencing. CSF cells were profiled with 10X Genomics single-cell V(D)J and 5' gene-expression libraries. CSF single-cell TCR libraries were sequenced on an Illumina NextSeq550. The authors' pipeline ran thus. V(D)J reads were aligned to the vdj-GRCh38 alts ensemble 2.0.0 reference and processed with the Cell Ranger vdj pipeline. Cell barcodes sharing the same set of productive CDR3 nucleotide sequences were defined as clonotypes. To connect clonality with transcriptional profiles, clonotype information was added to the gene-expression metadata in Seurat v3.0. Any CSF cell with more than 1,800 genes, more than 7,500 UMIs or more than 10% mitochondrial reads was removed. To identify TCRs with known antigen specificity, CDR3-beta sequences were compared against VDJdb. Clone sharing was examined by network analysis using the R package qgraph, in which only TCRs with complete alpha and beta chains were included. Based on TCRdb reprocessing of the reads, there is one entry per CDR3 protein sequence, and DNA is missing. The V and J calls reflect TCRdb's pipeline rather than the authors' work. This sample's clone table shows around 1,500 distinct CDR3 sequences. The ten top clones hold over 5.5% of the sample.

The sequence is built from TRBV20-1 and TRBJ2-3; TCRdb names TRBD2, which stays unverified in the absence of DNA. This TCR derives from a human donor with Alzheimer's disease. Sequenced material: cerebrospinal fluid. The CDR3 is CSARDRAREGTDTQYF.